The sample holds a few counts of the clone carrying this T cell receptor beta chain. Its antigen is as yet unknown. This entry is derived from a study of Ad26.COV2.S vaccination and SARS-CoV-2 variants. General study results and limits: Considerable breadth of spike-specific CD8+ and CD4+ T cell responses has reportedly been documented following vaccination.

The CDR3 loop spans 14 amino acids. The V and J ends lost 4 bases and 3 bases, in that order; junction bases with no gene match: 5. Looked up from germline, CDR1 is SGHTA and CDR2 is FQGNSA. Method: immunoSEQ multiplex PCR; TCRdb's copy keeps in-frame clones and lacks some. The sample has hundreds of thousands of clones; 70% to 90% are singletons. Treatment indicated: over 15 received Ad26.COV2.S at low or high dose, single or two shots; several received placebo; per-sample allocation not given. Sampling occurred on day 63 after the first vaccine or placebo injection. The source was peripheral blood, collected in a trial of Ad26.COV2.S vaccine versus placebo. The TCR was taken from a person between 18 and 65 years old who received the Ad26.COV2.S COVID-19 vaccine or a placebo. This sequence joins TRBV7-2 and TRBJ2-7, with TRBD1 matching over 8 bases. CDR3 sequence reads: CASSSLTGDYEQYF. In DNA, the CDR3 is TGTGCCAGCAGCTCTCTGACAGGGGACTACGAGCAGTACTTC.